Below, 26 T cell receptor beta chains from the same sample are listed, as sequenced in a study of blood T cells in healthy people across ages. Sample-barcoded 5' priming and a J-beta primer mix drove a second PCR of about 6 to 12 cycles. TCRdb redid the calling of the 5' RACE reads with MiXCR, one entry per CDR3 protein. The table shows 1.5 million to 2 million distinct CDR3 sequences, with almost 35% occurring only once. The sequenced sample was blood. These TCRs come from a woman aged 25 to 45 in good health.

V is TRBV20-1 and J is TRBJ2-3; 14 bases are a match to TRBD2. V lost 1 base, J lost 8 bases, and 17 bases stayed unmatched. Germline V lookup: CDR1 DFQATT, CDR2 SNEGSKA (reference sequence). The length of the CDR3 is 19 residues. CDR3 sequence reads: CSARARLAGGPGTHVTQYF. CDR3 nucleotides: TGCAGTGCTAGAGCTCGACTAGCGGGAGGGCCTGGAACACACGTTACGCAGTATTTT.

In this sample, this clonotype turned up a few times. V is TRBV20-1 and J is TRBJ2-5; TRBD2 agrees at 7 bases. CDR1 and CDR2 (germline): DFQATT, SNEGSKA (reference sequence). Trimming cost V 3 bases and J 9 bases; bases outside gene matches: 13. This CDR3 contains 14 residues. This CDR3 reads CSASALAEPLSQYF. The CDR3 DNA follows: TGCAGTGCTAGTGCTCTAGCGGAACCCCTGTCCCAGTACTTC.

This chain's CDR3 is CASRYEYRVPYEQYF. CDR3 DNA sequence: TGTGCCAGCAGATACGAATACAGGGTTCCCTACGAGCAGTACTTC. This chain connects TRBV28 to TRBJ2-7, with a possible D match to TRBD1 (6 bases). Trimming removed 6 bases from V and 2 bases from J, with 17 bases in between. Germline CDR1 and CDR2: MDHEN and SYDVKM. This CDR3 has 15 residues.

This clonotype was seen a handful of times. The rearrangement links TRBV21-1 to TRBJ2-1; no check of the table's D call, TRBD2, against the DNA was made. TRBV21-1 is an annotated pseudogene. CDR3 size: 14 residues. The CDR3 here is CASSQLGGDNEQFF. CDR3 sequence (DNA): TGTGCCAGCAGTCAACTAGGAGGTGACAATGAGCAGTTCTTC.

This clonotype has a handful of counts. The chain employs TRBV7-9 and TRBJ2-5; D is undetermined. The J call could be wrong; TRBJ2-7 is a better fit for the DNA end. Germline CDR1 is SEHNR and CDR2 is FQNEAQ (reference sequence). The CDR3 has 12 amino acids. For the CDR3, the DNA is TGTGCCAGCAGCCACGCTAACTACGAGCAGTACTTC. It yields the protein CASSHANYEQYF.

This rearrangement joins TRBV20-1 to TRBJ2-7; D perhaps matches TRBD1 (6 bases). Germline V gene lookup returns CDR1 DFQATT and CDR2 SNEGSKA (reference sequence). The length of the CDR3 is 14 residues. Trimming left V 3 bases short and J 0 bases short, with 12 bases between. CDR3 in amino acids: CSARSVTGSYEQYF. CDR3 in DNA: TGCAGTGCTAGGTCGGTGACAGGCTCCTACGAGCAGTACTTC.

This rearrangement joins TRBV5-1 to TRBJ2-7; either TRBD1 or TRBD2 may supply D (6 bases each). Germline V lookup: CDR1 SGHRS, CDR2 YFSETQ. CDR3 size: 15 residues. V shed 0 bases and J shed 5 bases, with 15 bases lying between them. Written as DNA, the CDR3 is TGCGCCAGCAGCTTGGCCGGGGGCCTGAGTCACGAGCAGTACTTC. It codes for CASSLAGGLSHEQYF.

The sample holds many counts of this clonotype. V is TRBV20-1 and J is TRBJ1-2, with no clear D. CDR3 size: 12 residues. Germline V CDR1 and CDR2: DFQATT, SNEGSKA (reference sequence). V was trimmed by 3 bases and J by 2 bases, leaving 7 bases between them. CDR3 bases: TGCAGTGCTAGTCTTCAGAACTATGGCTACACCTTC. Residues: CSASLQNYGYTF.

This clonotype appeared a few times. The chain joins TRBV12-3 or TRBV12-4 to TRBJ2-7; 12 positions match TRBD1. The CDR3 is 13 amino acids. The J segment lost 6 bases and the V segment lost 10 bases, leaving 7 bases of the junction unmatched. The CDR3 sequence: CATSGTGGSEQYF. CDR3 DNA: TGTGCCACCAGCGGGACAGGGGGCTCCGAGCAGTACTTC.

In regard to this clonotype: A much larger clone lies a single base off, so this may be a read error. This rearrangement joins TRBV7-9 to TRBJ2-1; D remains ambiguous. The CDR3 loop spans 14 amino acids. Germline CDR1 SEHNR, CDR2 FQNEAQ (reference sequence). In nucleotides, the CDR3 is TGTACCAGCAGCTCCCCCGCCCTAAACAATGAGCAGTTCTTC. Its translation is CTSSSPALNNEQFF. The full variable domain, with the rest looked up from reference TRBV7-9 and TRBJ2-1, is DTGVSQNPRHKITKRGQNVTFRCDPISEHNRLYWYRQTLGQGPEFLTYFQNEAQLEKSRLLSDRFSAERPKGSFSTLEIQRTEQGDSAMYLCTSSSPALNNEQFFGPGTRLTVL.

This clonotype came up a few times. The V and J genes are TRBV7-8 and TRBJ2-7; the match to TRBD2 covers 14 bases. The CDR3 covers 16 residues. V gave up 6 bases and J gave up 5 bases; unmatched junction bases: 9. Germline V gene lookup returns CDR1 SGHVS and CDR2 FQNEAQ. CDR3 loop: CASRSQGLAGGNEQYF. As DNA, the CDR3 is TGTGCCAGCAGATCACAAGGACTAGCGGGGGGTAACGAGCAGTACTTC.

Regarding this clonotype: Germline is not matched at one junction end, which may reflect a read error. The chain links TRBV27 to TRBJ1-1; 9 bases are shared with TRBD1. There are 15 residues in the CDR3. CDR1 and CDR2 (germline): MNHEY, SMNVEV (reference sequence). The CDR3 reads CASRQGGPLNTGAFF. The CDR3 DNA follows: TGTGCCAGCCGACAGGGGGGCCCTTTGAACACTGGAGCTTTCTTT.

The V call is TRBV20-1, the J call TRBJ1-1; the D gene is possibly TRBD1 (5 bases). Germline lookup yields CDR1 DFQATT and CDR2 SNEGSKA (reference sequence). The CDR3 contains 13 residues. The germline V and J ends were trimmed by 3 bases and 7 bases, with 15 bases remaining between them. The CDR3, as DNA: TGCAGTGCTAGCGTTGGCAGGGAAATTGAAGCTTTCTTT. This encodes CSASVGREIEAFF.

This clonotype was detected only a few times. This chain uses TRBV5-1 with TRBJ1-1; no reliable D call. The CDR3 spans 16 residues. V was shortened by 4 bases and J by 1 base, with 17 bases between the two germline ends. Germline V gene data show CDR1 as SGHRS and CDR2 as YFSETQ. The CDR3 sequence is CASSRGQSPGNTEAFF. The CDR3 DNA follows: TGCGCCAGCAGCCGAGGGCAGTCCCCCGGGAACACTGAAGCTTTCTTT.

The sample holds a few counts of this clonotype. The CDR3 loop reads CATHEGVRETQYF. In nucleotides, the CDR3 is TGTGCCACCCACGAGGGGGTCCGAGAGACCCAGTACTTC. This chain connects TRBV10-3 to TRBJ2-5; a weak D match, TRBD1 (6 bases). The CDR3 is 13 residues long. Germline CDR1 ENHRY, CDR2 SYGVKD. The V end lost 10 bases, the J end lost 4 bases, and 16 bases lay between the germline ends.

In its sample, this clonotype was seen many times. The chain employs TRBV7-2 and TRBJ2-2; 9 nucleotides align to TRBD2. With 6 bases clipped from V and 7 bases from J, the junction kept 15 bases outside the gene matches. CDR3 length: 17 amino acids. Germline CDR1 and CDR2: SGHTA and FQGNSA. CDR3 amino acids: CASRPKLLAGKIGELFF. DNA of the CDR3: TGTGCCAGCAGACCGAAGTTGCTAGCGGGAAAAATCGGGGAGCTGTTTTTT.

This clonotype was counted at least ten times. This chain connects TRBV29-1 to TRBJ2-5; 10 bases align to TRBD2. The CDR3 runs to 13 residues. V lost 7 bases and J lost 1; bases outside the gene matches: 3. Germline values: CDR1 SQVTM, CDR2 ANQGSEA. The CDR3 bases are TGCAGCGCGACTAGCGGGCGCCAAGAGACCCAGTACTTC. Translated, it gives CSATSGRQETQYF.

This clonotype has a handful of counts. The chain couples TRBV30 to TRBJ1-2; 9 nucleotides line up with TRBD1. CDR3 length equals 13 residues. The germline CDR1 and CDR2 sequences are GTSNPN and SVGIG (reference sequence). Trimming removed 0 bases from V and 5 bases from J; junction bases left unmatched: 1. The CDR3 bases are TGTGCCTGGAGTGTAGGACAGGGGTATGGCTACACCTTC. Translating it yields CAWSVGQGYGYTF.

The V call is TRBV12-3 or TRBV12-4, the J call TRBJ1-4; tentatively, D is TRBD1 (5 bases). The V and J ends lost 0 bases and 6 bases respectively, with 11 bases between them. The CDR3 is made up of 15 amino acids. CDR3 coding DNA: TGTGCCAGCAGTTTAGCGTCCAGGGCCTATGAAAAACTGTTTTTT. Amino acids: CASSLASRAYEKLFF.

A note on this clonotype: Sequence at one end of the junction differs from germline and may be a read error. The V gene is TRBV20-1, the J gene TRBJ2-7; the match to TRBD2 covers 13 bases. This CDR3 is 18 amino acids long. The germline CDR1 and CDR2 sequences are DFQATT and SNEGSKA (reference sequence). DNA for the CDR3: TGCAGTGCTAGCAGCGGGACTAGCGGGGACTCCAGCTCCTACAAGCAGTACTTC. Protein product: CSASSGTSGDSSSYKQYF.

In this sample, this clonotype turned up a few times. This chain joins TRBV20-1 and TRBJ2-4, with D perhaps matching TRBD1 or TRBD2 (6 bases each). This CDR3 region has 18 residues. Germline CDR1 and CDR2: DFQATT and SNEGSKA (reference sequence). With 3 bases removed from V and 0 bases from J, the gap between germline ends came to 21 bases. The CDR3 DNA sequence: TGCAGTGCTAGGTGGGCCCGCACGGGGGCCCTAGCCAAAAACATTCAGTACTTC. Its protein product is CSARWARTGALAKNIQYF.

This clonotype was detected a few times. The gene calls are TRBV4-1 and TRBJ1-4, with D possibly being TRBD1 (5 bases). V lost 0 bases to trimming and J lost 8 bases, with 19 bases between them. CDR1 is MGHRA and CDR2 is YSYEKL in the germline V gene. This CDR3 region has 17 residues. The DNA of the CDR3 is TGCGCCAGCAGCCAAGAACCCTTTGGCAGGGTGGGAGAAAAACTGTTTTTT. Its protein is CASSQEPFGRVGEKLFF.

The chain is built from TRBV27 and TRBJ2-5; no reliable D call. The J call is uncertain, as TRBJ2-7 better fits the DNA end. Germline V gives CDR1 MNHEY, CDR2 SMNVEV (reference sequence). This CDR3 is 14 amino acids long. CDR3 nucleotides: TGTGCCAGCAGTTCATTAACAGAATTATACGAGCAGTACTTC. Its protein is CASSSLTELYEQYF.

This clonotype was detected a few times. The V gene is TRBV18, the J gene TRBJ2-7; TRBD1 is a possible D gene (6 bases). Germline CDR1 reads KGHSH; CDR2 reads LQKENI. Trimming pared 4 bases from V and 0 bases from J, leaving 16 bases between. The CDR3 is made up of 16 amino acids. CDR3 sequence (DNA): TGTGCCAGCTCACTCCGGACGACAGGCAGCTCCTACGAGCAGTACTTC. Residues: CASSLRTTGSSYEQYF.

This chain connects TRBV7-3 to TRBJ2-5; 7 bases are shared with TRBD2. The CDR3 runs 16 residues. With 2 bases clipped from V and 4 bases from J, the junction kept 10 bases outside the gene matches. Looked up from germline, CDR1 is SGHTA and CDR2 is FQGTGA. The CDR3 coding sequence is TGTGCCAGCAGCTTAGGGGCGGGAGAGGGTCGAGAGACCCAGTACTTC. This sequence encodes CASSLGAGEGRETQYF.

The chain is built from TRBV20-1 and TRBJ2-1; 8 nucleotides line up with TRBD1. From germline, CDR1 is DFQATT and CDR2 SNEGSKA (reference sequence). The CDR3 length is 15 residues. V trimming: 6 bases; J trimming: 8 bases; junction bases outside the gene matches: 15. The DNA for the CDR3 is TGCAGTGCAAACATGGGGGACAGGACAAACGATGAGCAGTTCTTC. This gives the protein CSANMGDRTNDEQFF.